The source of this TCR beta chain is a study of shared clonotypes between healthy human individuals. General study points: Naive subsets typically showed greater estimated richness than memory subsets.

Profiled with immunoSEQ multiplex PCR; TCRdb holds only in-frame clones, not every one. The table records about 1 million clones, about 76% of them present only once. V lost 1 base and J 0 bases, leaving 16 bases between the germline ends. The CDR3 is 17 residues long. Germline V gene data show CDR1 as SGHAT and CDR2 as FQDESV (reference sequence). This clone has just a few counts. Its specificity is not known. The sample consisted of memory CD4+ T cells sorted from blood. Specified subset: CD45RA-negative fraction. The TCR originated in a man aged 18 to 29 in good health. The chain combines TRBV11-1 with TRBJ2-7; possibly TRBD1 or TRBD2 for D (5 bases each). CDR3 residues: CASSLVGSKGPSYEQYF. As DNA, the CDR3 is TGTGCCAGCAGCTTAGTGGGTTCTAAGGGACCCTCCTACGAGCAGTACTTC.